This TCR beta chain was found in a study of CD8+CD57+ T cells in acquired aplastic anemia. It was genomic DNA that served as the template for profiling TCR beta VDJ and CDR3. One entry per CDR3 protein results from TCRdb running MiXCR on the reads. This sample carries roughly 81,000 distinct CDR3 sequences, around 44% of them seen once, and the ten largest clones take about 68%. Germline V gene lookup returns CDR1 LNHNV and CDR2 YYDKDF (reference sequence). Trimming removed 3 bases from V and 2 bases from J; junction bases left unmatched: 9. The CDR3 length is 17 residues. This clonotype was seen repeatedly, ten times or more.

This receptor was identified in a human donor in good health, serving as a control. This rearrangement joins TRBV15 to TRBJ2-3, with 9 bases lining up with TRBD2. Sequencing was done on a sample of sorted CD4+, CD8+, or CD8+CD57+ T cells (not recorded which) from PBMCs. The CDR3 sequence is CATSSDWTSETTDTQYF. The CDR3 bases are TGTGCCACCAGCAGCGATTGGACTAGCGAGACCACAGATACGCAGTATTTT.